Below are 21 T cell receptor beta chains sequenced from a single sample in a study of vaccination and CD4 T cells after COVID-19. The antigens of these receptors remain unknown. Treatment: roughly ten-day PBMC culture with coronavirus spike peptide pools or control peptides (ViraFEST assay). The Oncomine TCR Beta short-read assay was applied to DNA of cultured CD4+ T cells. A single record per CDR3 protein comes from TCRdb applying MiXCR to the PCR reads. This table holds approximately 16,000 distinct CDR3 sequences, 35% found once. Material: cultured CD4+ T cells from blood. The receptors come from a human donor with COVID-19.

The rearrangement links TRBV6-2 or TRBV6-3 to TRBJ1-1; D is perhaps TRBD1 (6 bases). V lost 9 bases and J 7 bases, leaving 18 bases between the germline ends. Per the germline V gene, CDR1 is MNHEY and CDR2 is SVGEGT. The CDR3 length is 13 residues. The CDR3 sequence is CASKPDSLLEAFF. The CDR3, as DNA: TGTGCCAGTAAACCGGACAGCCTTCTTGAAGCTTTCTTT.

The V call is TRBV19, the J call TRBJ2-5, with 11 bases identical to TRBD1. In germline, CDR1 is LNHDA, CDR2 SQIVND (reference sequence). V dropped 2 bases and J dropped 4; count of bases not matched to a gene: 3. The CDR3 extends over 15 amino acids. CDR3 in DNA: TGTGCCAGTAGTATACAGGGACAGGGGGGAGAGACCCAGTACTTC. Translating it yields CASSIQGQGGETQYF.

The rearrangement links TRBV20-1 to TRBJ2-4; the match to TRBD2 covers 10 bases. Germline V CDR1 and CDR2: DFQATT, SNEGSKA (reference sequence). This CDR3 spans 15 amino acids. V lost 0 bases, J lost 8 bases, and 7 bases stayed unmatched. In DNA, the CDR3 is TGCAGTGCTAGAGAGCCTAGCGGGGGCCGGGACATTCAGTACTTC. Translation gives CSAREPSGGRDIQYF.

The J gene is TRBJ1-2, the V gene TRBV6-5; D gene ambiguous. Deletions cut 4 bases from V and 1 base from J, with 4 bases between. The length of the CDR3 is 12 residues. Germline lookup yields CDR1 MNHEY and CDR2 SVGAGI. CDR3 in DNA: TGTGCCAGCAGTTCCGTTAACTATGGCTACACCTTC. Residues: CASSSVNYGYTF.

This rearrangement joins TRBV6-1 to TRBJ1-6; perhaps TRBD1 as D (6 bases). Trimming took 7 bases from V and 6 from J, leaving 16 bases between them. Germline V gene lookup returns CDR1 MNHNS and CDR2 SASEGT. The CDR3 has 15 residues. CDR3 nucleotides: TGTGCCAGCAACTCTATACAGGGATTTAATTCACCCCTCCACTTT. Its protein product is CASNSIQGFNSPLHF.

In its sample, this clonotype was seen a few times. The V gene is TRBV6-1, the J gene TRBJ1-2; D call uncertain. CDR3 length: 13 residues. CDR1 MNHNS and CDR2 SASEGT come from the germline V gene. Trimming pared 9 bases from V and 4 bases from J, leaving 15 bases between. The CDR3 here is CASRTSGTYGYTF. DNA of the CDR3: TGTGCCAGTAGGACTTCTGGTACCTATGGCTACACCTTC.

Only a few counts were recorded for this clonotype. CDR3 coding DNA: TGTGCCAGCAGTCTAGCGGGGGGGCGGACCGGGGAGCTGTTTTTT. This sequence encodes CASSLAGGRTGELFF. J is TRBJ2-2 and V is TRBV28, with 12 bases fitting TRBD2. Trimming at V came to 5 bases and at J to 5 bases, leaving 3 bases not matched to a gene. CDR1 and CDR2 from the germline V gene are MDHEN and SYDVKM. The CDR3 covers 15 residues.

This chain uses TRBV20-1 with TRBJ1-4, with TRBD1 identical over 7 bases. The germline V gene encodes CDR1 DFQATT and CDR2 SNEGSKA (reference sequence). Trimming removed 2 bases from V and 3 bases from J; junction bases left unmatched: 3. The CDR3 is 14 residues long. CDR3 DNA sequence: TGCAGTGCTAGAACGACAGGGTCTAATGAAAAACTGTTTTTT. Its protein is CSARTTGSNEKLFF.

The chain uses TRBV19 and TRBJ1-5; a possible D gene is TRBD1 (6 bases). V gave up 10 bases and J gave up 4 bases, with 14 bases separating them. Per germline, CDR1 LNHDA and CDR2 SQIVND (reference sequence). CDR3 length: 13 amino acids. CDR3 DNA: TGTGCCACCAGGGGTCTAGGGAATCAGCCCCAGCATTTT. It yields the protein CATRGLGNQPQHF. The full variable domain, with the rest looked up from reference TRBV19 and TRBJ1-5, is DGGITQSPKYLFRKEGQNVTLSCEQNLNHDAMYWYRQDPGQGLRLIYYSQIVNDFQKGDIAEGYSVSREKKESFPLTVTSAQKNPTAFYLCATRGLGNQPQHFGDGTRLSIL.

This clonotype was picked up a small number of times. The chain combines TRBV20-1 with TRBJ2-1; 9 bases map to TRBD2. V shed 5 bases, J shed 3 bases, and the junction held 11 bases outside the gene matches. This CDR3 has 16 residues. Germline lookup yields CDR1 DFQATT and CDR2 SNEGSKA (reference sequence). The CDR3 sequence is CSAVPAGSGGYNEQFF. The CDR3 region has the DNA TGCAGTGCTGTGCCGGCTGGTAGCGGGGGCTACAATGAGCAGTTCTTC.

The chain links TRBV27 to TRBJ1-2, with 7 bases fitting TRBD1. This CDR3 spans 13 amino acids. After removal of 3 bases from V and 7 bases from J, the junction contained 5 bases not matched to a gene. Germline loops: CDR1 MNHEY, CDR2 SMNVEV (reference sequence). As DNA, the CDR3 is TGTGCCAGCAGTTTCGGGCAGGGGGTTGGCTACACCTTC. Protein sequence: CASSFGQGVGYTF.

The V call is TRBV20-1, the J call TRBJ1-5, with 8 bases matching TRBD1. The CDR3 is made up of 14 amino acids. J lost 7 bases, V lost 0 bases, and 5 bases had no gene match. Germline loops: CDR1 DFQATT, CDR2 SNEGSKA (reference sequence). The CDR3 sequence is CSAREGTGYQPQHF. The CDR3 DNA is TGCAGTGCTAGAGAAGGGACAGGATACCAGCCCCAGCATTTT.

This chain joins TRBV19 and TRBJ2-2, with D possibly matching TRBD1 (5 bases). CDR1 and CDR2 (germline): LNHDA, SQIVND (reference sequence). This CDR3 has 14 amino acids. Deletions cut 1 base from V and 2 bases from J, with 5 bases between. CDR3 coding DNA: TGTGCCAGTAGTATAGGGGGCAACACCGGGGAGCTGTTTTTT. Translating gives CASSIGGNTGELFF.

This clonotype was counted a few times. The chain has TRBV28 and TRBJ1-6; TRBD1 aligns across 9 bases. The CDR3 contains 14 residues. The junction had 8 bases not matched to a gene; V was cut back by 7 bases and J by 10 bases. The germline V gene encodes CDR1 MDHEN and CDR2 SYDVKM. The CDR3 here is CASTLQGAWSPLHF. CDR3 DNA: TGTGCCAGCACCCTACAGGGGGCATGGTCACCCCTCCACTTT.

The chain recombines TRBV4-3 with TRBJ2-2, with D perhaps TRBD1 (6 bases). The V gene's germline CDR1 is LGHNA and CDR2 YSLEER. The length of the CDR3 is 13 residues. Trimming took 5 bases from V and 2 from J, leaving 6 bases between them. CDR3 sequence (DNA): TGCGCCAGCAGCGGGACAAACACCGGGGAGCTGTTTTTT. Translating gives CASSGTNTGELFF.

The J gene is TRBJ1-4, the V gene TRBV6-1; TRBD1 agrees at 8 bases. This CDR3 is built from 18 residues. V lost 2 bases, J lost 7 bases, and 15 bases stayed unmatched. CDR1 and CDR2 from the germline V gene are MNHNS and SASEGT. The CDR3 sequence is CASSEPDRGLTFAEKLFF. CDR3 bases: TGTGCCAGCAGTGAACCCGACAGGGGTTTAACTTTTGCTGAAAAACTGTTTTTT.

The rearrangement uses TRBV19 and TRBJ2-5; maybe TRBD1 (5 bases). The CDR3 contains 15 residues. Germline values: CDR1 LNHDA, CDR2 SQIVND (reference sequence). V shed 5 bases and J shed 5 bases, with 18 bases lying between them. The CDR3 loop reads CASSSPPSGPETQYF. The CDR3 coding sequence is TGTGCCAGTAGTTCCCCCCCTTCAGGGCCGGAGACCCAGTACTTC.

A few counts support this clonotype. This rearrangement joins TRBV27 to TRBJ1-6; D call uncertain. This CDR3 comprises 16 residues. The ends were cut back, 5 bases at V and 0 bases at J, with 11 bases in the middle. Looked up from germline, CDR1 is MNHEY and CDR2 is SMNVEV (reference sequence). As DNA, the CDR3 is TGTGCCAGCAGTCCCGGGCTTAGCTCCTATAATTCACCCCTCCACTTT. Amino acids: CASSPGLSSYNSPLHF.

The chain couples TRBV7-2 to TRBJ2-5; perhaps TRBD2 as D (5 bases). The V end lost 5 bases, the J end lost 5 bases, and 24 bases lay between the germline ends. CDR3 length: 17 residues. Germline loops: CDR1 SGHTA, CDR2 FQGNSA. Here the CDR3 DNA reads TGTGCCAGCAGCCCCCCGGGTCGGTCCCGAGGGAAGGAGACCCAGTACTTC. It encodes CASSPPGRSRGKETQYF.

The chain has TRBV6-1 and TRBJ1-2; D is unresolved. CDR1 is MNHNS and CDR2 is SASEGT in the germline V gene. Trimming took 6 bases from V and 4 from J, leaving 9 bases between them. The CDR3 has 12 amino acids. This chain's CDR3 is CASRREGYGYTF. CDR3 sequence (DNA): TGTGCCAGCAGGAGGGAGGGCTATGGCTACACCTTC.

The chain recombines TRBV20-1 with TRBJ1-1; the D is unclear. CDR1 and CDR2 (germline): DFQATT, SNEGSKA (reference sequence). V was clipped by 4 bases and J by 1 base, with 13 bases between them. CDR3 length: 14 amino acids. The CDR3 reads CSAKAGRSNTEAFF. In nucleotides, the CDR3 is TGCAGTGCTAAGGCGGGCAGATCGAACACTGAAGCTTTCTTT.